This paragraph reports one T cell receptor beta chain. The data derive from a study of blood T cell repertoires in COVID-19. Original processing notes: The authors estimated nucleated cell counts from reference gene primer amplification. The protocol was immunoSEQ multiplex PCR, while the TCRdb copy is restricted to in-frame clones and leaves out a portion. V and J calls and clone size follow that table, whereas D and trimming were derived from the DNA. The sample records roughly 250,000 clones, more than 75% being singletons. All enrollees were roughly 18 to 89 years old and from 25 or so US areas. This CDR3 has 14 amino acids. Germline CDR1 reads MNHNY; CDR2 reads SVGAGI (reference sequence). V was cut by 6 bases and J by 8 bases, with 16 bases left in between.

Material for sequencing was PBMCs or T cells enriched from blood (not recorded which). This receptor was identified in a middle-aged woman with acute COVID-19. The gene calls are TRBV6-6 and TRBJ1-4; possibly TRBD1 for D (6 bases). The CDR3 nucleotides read TGTGCCAGCAGAGAATCAGGGGACGGCGAAAAACTGTTTTTT. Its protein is CASRESGDGEKLFF.